Described below is a single T cell receptor beta chain sequence and its context. The sample belongs to a study of T cells in Graves' hyperthyroidism and ophthalmopathy. TCR beta CDR3 region amplification was performed from RNA transcripts. With the HTBI primer set, the TCR CDR3 went through a first round of RT-PCR. TCRdb used MiXCR to reprocess the multiplex PCR reads, holding one entry per CDR3 protein. The table shows around 600,000 distinct CDR3 sequences, with 14% occurring only once. The germline V gene has CDR1 LNHDA and CDR2 SQIVND (reference sequence). This CDR3 contains 15 residues. The V and J ends lost 7 bases and 6 bases respectively, with 18 bases between them.

This chain uses TRBV19 with TRBJ2-2; no firm D call. The source is a woman between 18 and 30 years old with Graves' ophthalmopathy. Sample: blood. The CDR3 nucleotides read TGTGCCAGTACCCCCTTGGGCCTGGTGGCCGGGGAGCTGTTTTTT. It encodes CASTPLGLVAGELFF.